This T cell receptor (beta chain) was recovered during a study of cytomegalovirus exposure and HLA in healthy donors. On this clone: What it recognizes is unknown.

V lost 0 bases and J lost 0, with 9 bases in between. The CDR3 is 16 residues long. The V gene's germline CDR1 is MNHEY and CDR2 SVGAGI. Findings and caveats of the study: Being indistinguishable, some V segments were excluded, TRBV6-2 and TRBV6-3 among them. Presence/absence comparisons presumed near-even sequencing depth among donors.

PCR used 60 Vbeta primers and 13 Jbeta primers. Libraries were prepared by immunoSEQ multiplex PCR; TCRdb keeps only in-frame clonotypes and omits some of them. The sample shows 45,000 to 65,000 clones, over 80% of them seen only once. Healthy donors of bone marrow made up the group. The TCR sequence derives from a young man in good health and CMV-seronegative. The V gene is TRBV6-5, the J gene TRBJ1-5; D may be TRBD1 (6 bases). The sample comprised PBMCs. As DNA, the CDR3 is TGTGCCAGCAGTTACTCGTGGACAGATAGCAATCAGCCCCAGCATTTT. This encodes CASSYSWTDSNQPQHF.